The present T cell receptor beta chain was sequenced within a study of shared T cell receptors in the human thymus. Profiled with immunoSEQ multiplex PCR; TCRdb holds only in-frame clones, not every one. The sample records around 730,000 clones, approximately 83% being singletons. This CDR3 spans 16 amino acids. Germline CDR1 and CDR2: KGHSH and LQKENI. Unmatched junction bases numbered 9, after V lost 2 bases and J lost 5 bases. The sample was also reused in another study, on human thymus T cells. This second study notes: Corrective cardiac operations yielded the resected thymus tissue. Biased V and J segment usage appeared in thymus and peripheral blood. What related research reported was that thymic repertoires overlapped highly among unrelated individuals.

V usage is TRBV18 and J usage is TRBJ2-1; 7 positions agree with TRBD1. Specimen: thymocytes. This receptor was obtained from a girl under three years old with a congenital heart defect. For the CDR3, the DNA is TGTGCCAGCTCACCAAACAGGGGTTCAACTGACAATGAGCAGTTCTTC. Amino acid sequence: CASSPNRGSTDNEQFF.